Below are 9 T cell receptor beta chains sequenced from a single sample in a study of CD8 T cells in ankylosing spondylitis. The study, taken as a whole, reports: Seemingly distinctive of ankylosing spondylitis blood was a TCR beta motif formed by eight highly homologous variants.

Their recognized antigens are unknown. TCRdb re-derived calls from the 5' RACE reads in MiXCR, one entry per CDR3 protein. The table has a few hundred thousand distinct CDR3 sequences, less than 9.5% seen once. Sequencing used blood, either unsorted or a sorted T cell fraction (not recorded which). These receptors were taken from a male donor with ankylosing spondylitis.

This clonotype was recorded at least ten times. The chain employs TRBV4-1 and TRBJ2-7, with a weak D call TRBD2 (6 bases). CDR3 length: 13 residues. Germline-derived CDR1 and CDR2 are MGHRA and YSYEKL. V lost 3 bases to trimming and J lost 3 bases, with 9 bases between them. The chain's CDR3 is CASSQEGRYEQYF. As DNA, the CDR3 is TGCGCCAGCAGCCAGGAGGGCCGCTACGAGCAGTACTTC.

This clonotype was observed many times. The chain joins TRBV2 to TRBJ1-5, with TRBD1 matching 9 bases. Looked up from germline, CDR1 is SNHLY and CDR2 is FYNNEI. J was trimmed by 7 bases and V by 3 bases; bases with no gene match: 4. The CDR3 contains 14 residues. CDR3 residues: CASSEDRGGQPQHF. The DNA of the CDR3 is TGTGCCAGCAGTGAGGACAGGGGAGGACAGCCCCAGCATTTT. The whole variable domain, filled in from reference TRBV2 and TRBJ1-5, reads EPEVTQTPSHQVTQMGQEVILRCVPISNHLYFYWYRQILGQKVEFLVSFYNNEISEKSEIFDDQFSVERPDGSNFTLKIRSTKLEDSAMYFCASSEDRGGQPQHFGDGTRLSIL.

In its sample, this clonotype was seen a few times. The chain recombines TRBV4-1 with TRBJ1-2, with D maybe TRBD1 (6 bases). The CDR3 extends over 15 amino acids. Germline values: CDR1 MGHRA, CDR2 YSYEKL. V gave up 1 base and J gave up 0 bases, with 9 bases separating them. CDR3 coding DNA: TGCGCCAGCAGCCAAGGGGACACTACTAACTATGGCTACACCTTC. Amino acid sequence: CASSQGDTTNYGYTF.

This clonotype was found many times. The rearrangement links TRBV29-1 to TRBJ1-1; D might be TRBD1 (5 bases). With 8 bases removed from V and 4 bases from J, the gap between germline ends came to 11 bases. CDR3 length equals 11 residues. Germline-derived CDR1 and CDR2 are SQVTM and ANQGSEA. CDR3 sequence: CSTAGGTEAFF. In nucleotides, the CDR3 is TGCAGCACCGCTGGGGGCACTGAAGCTTTCTTT.

This chain connects TRBV9 to TRBJ1-2, with 9 bases aligning to TRBD1. V trimming: 0 bases; J trimming: 3 bases; junction bases outside the gene matches: 3. The CDR3 runs to 15 residues. Per germline, CDR1 SGDLS and CDR2 YYNGEE. The CDR3 nucleotides are TGTGCCAGCAGCGTAGAAGGGACAGGGTACTATGGCTACACCTTC. This translates into CASSVEGTGYYGYTF.

This clonotype was detected many times. This chain uses TRBV29-1 with TRBJ2-3, with 9 positions matching TRBD1. The CDR3 consists of 14 residues. Looked up from germline, CDR1 is SQVTM and CDR2 is ANQGSEA. V was pared by 2 bases and J by 4 bases, with 4 bases of the junction left unmatched. The CDR3 DNA follows: TGCAGCGTTGAAATGGGGACAGGGCCAGATACGCAGTATTTT. It specifies CSVEMGTGPDTQYF.

This clonotype turned up a few times. This chain links TRBV11-2 with TRBJ2-5; 13 bases map to TRBD2. The germline V gene has CDR1 SGHAT and CDR2 FQNNGV. With V trimmed by 5 bases and J by 5 bases, 14 bases remained unmatched. This CDR3 has 18 residues. This CDR3 reads CASSIPLGLAGVGETQYF. The CDR3 coding sequence is TGTGCCAGCAGCATTCCCCTTGGACTAGCGGGAGTGGGTGAGACCCAGTACTTC.

Comments on this clonotype: Likely a read error: the CDR3 ends without its conserved phenylalanine or tryptophan. The rearrangement links TRBV25-1 to TRBJ2-6; 7 nucleotides agree with TRBD1. The CDR3 loop spans 22 amino acids. From germline, CDR1 is MGHDK and CDR2 SYGVNS. The trim removed 6 bases at V and 1 base at J, leaving 24 bases unmatched. The CDR3 DNA reads TGTGCCAGCAGCCCCTTACCCCCGATCAAGACAGGGCGAGTTTCTGGGGCCAACGTCCTGACTCTC. It codes for CASSPLPPIKTGRVSGANVLTL.

This clonotype was found many times. This CDR3 is CASSQEYRVVYNEQFF. CDR3 bases: TGTGCCAGCAGCCAAGAGTACAGGGTAGTCTACAATGAGCAGTTCTTC. The chain couples TRBV4-2 to TRBJ2-1, with D possibly matching TRBD1 (6 bases). The CDR3 is made up of 16 amino acids. Germline CDR1 and CDR2: LGHNA and YNFKEQ. V was clipped by 0 bases and J by 3 bases, with 12 bases between them.